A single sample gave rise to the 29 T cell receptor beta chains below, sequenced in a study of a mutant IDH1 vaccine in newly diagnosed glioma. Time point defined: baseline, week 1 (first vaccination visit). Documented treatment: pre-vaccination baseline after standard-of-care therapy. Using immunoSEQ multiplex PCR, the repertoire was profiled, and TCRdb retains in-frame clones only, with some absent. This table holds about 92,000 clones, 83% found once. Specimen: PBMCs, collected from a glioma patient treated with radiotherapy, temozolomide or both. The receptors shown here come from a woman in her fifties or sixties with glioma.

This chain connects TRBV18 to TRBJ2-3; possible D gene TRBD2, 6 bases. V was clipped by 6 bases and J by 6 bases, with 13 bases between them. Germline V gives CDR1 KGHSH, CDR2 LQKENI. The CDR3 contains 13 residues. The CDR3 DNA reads TGTGCCAGCTCCATCCCGGGAGCTGATACGCAGTATTTT. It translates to CASSIPGADTQYF.

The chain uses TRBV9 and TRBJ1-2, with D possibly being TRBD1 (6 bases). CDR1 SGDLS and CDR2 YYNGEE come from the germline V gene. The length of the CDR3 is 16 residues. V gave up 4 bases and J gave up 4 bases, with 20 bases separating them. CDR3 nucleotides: TGTGCCAGCAGCCAACCACGGGACAATCGGGGCTATGGCTACACCTTC. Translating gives CASSQPRDNRGYGYTF.

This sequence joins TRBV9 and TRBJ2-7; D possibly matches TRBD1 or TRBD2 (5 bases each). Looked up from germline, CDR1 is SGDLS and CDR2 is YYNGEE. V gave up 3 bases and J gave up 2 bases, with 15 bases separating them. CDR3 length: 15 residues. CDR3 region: CASSAVAGTAYEQYF. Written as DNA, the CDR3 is TGTGCCAGCAGCGCTGTAGCAGGGACCGCCTACGAGCAGTACTTC.

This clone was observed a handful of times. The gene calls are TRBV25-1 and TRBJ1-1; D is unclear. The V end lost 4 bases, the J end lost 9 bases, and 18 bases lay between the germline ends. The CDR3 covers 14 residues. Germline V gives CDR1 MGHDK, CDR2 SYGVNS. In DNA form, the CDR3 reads TGTGCCAGCAGTGTTTCGGGATTCATCTCTAAAGCTTTCTTT. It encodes CASSVSGFISKAFF.

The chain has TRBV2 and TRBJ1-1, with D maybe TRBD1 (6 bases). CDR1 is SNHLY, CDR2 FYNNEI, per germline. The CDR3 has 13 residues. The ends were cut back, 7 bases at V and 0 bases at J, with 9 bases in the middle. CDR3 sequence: CASIDRLNTEAFF. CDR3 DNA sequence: TGTGCCAGCATAGACAGGCTGAACACTGAAGCTTTCTTT.

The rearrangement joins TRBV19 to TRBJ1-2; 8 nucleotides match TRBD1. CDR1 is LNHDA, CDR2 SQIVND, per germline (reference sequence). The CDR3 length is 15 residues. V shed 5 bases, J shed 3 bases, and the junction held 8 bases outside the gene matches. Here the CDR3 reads CASSLLPTGDYGYTF. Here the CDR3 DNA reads TGTGCCAGTAGTCTCCTCCCGACAGGGGACTATGGCTACACCTTC.

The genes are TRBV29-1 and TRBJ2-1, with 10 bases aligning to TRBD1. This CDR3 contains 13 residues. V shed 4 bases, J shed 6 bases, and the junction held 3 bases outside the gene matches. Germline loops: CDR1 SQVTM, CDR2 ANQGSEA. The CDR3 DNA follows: TGCAGCGTTGGGGACAGGGGAGGCAATGAGCAGTTCTTC. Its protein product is CSVGDRGGNEQFF.

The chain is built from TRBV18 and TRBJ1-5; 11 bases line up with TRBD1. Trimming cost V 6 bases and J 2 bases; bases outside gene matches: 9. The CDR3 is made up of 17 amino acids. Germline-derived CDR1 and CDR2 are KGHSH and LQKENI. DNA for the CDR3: TGTGCCAGCTCCCCCGGACAGGGGGCGTATGGCAATCAGCCCCAGCATTTT. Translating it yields CASSPGQGAYGNQPQHF.

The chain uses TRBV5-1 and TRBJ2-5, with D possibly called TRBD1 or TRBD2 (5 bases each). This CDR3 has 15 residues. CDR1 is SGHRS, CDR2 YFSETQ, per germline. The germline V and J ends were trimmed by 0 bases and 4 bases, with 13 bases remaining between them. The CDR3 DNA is TGCGCCAGCAGCTTGGAAGCGGTGGGGCGAGAGACCCAGTACTTC. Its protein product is CASSLEAVGRETQYF.

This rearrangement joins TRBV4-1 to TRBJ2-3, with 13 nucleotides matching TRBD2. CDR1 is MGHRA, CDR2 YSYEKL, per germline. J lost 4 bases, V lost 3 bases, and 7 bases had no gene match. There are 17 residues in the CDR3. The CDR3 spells CASSQTGLAGVADTQYF. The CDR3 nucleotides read TGCGCCAGCAGCCAGACAGGACTAGCGGGGGTTGCAGATACGCAGTATTTT.

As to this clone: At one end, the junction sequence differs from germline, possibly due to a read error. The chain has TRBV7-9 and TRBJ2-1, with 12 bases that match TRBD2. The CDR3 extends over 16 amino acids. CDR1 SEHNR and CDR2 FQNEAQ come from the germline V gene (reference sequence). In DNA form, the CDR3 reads TGTGCCAGCAGCCTAGCGGGGGGGCCCTTATTCAATGAGCAGTTCTTC. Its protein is CASSLAGGPLFNEQFF.

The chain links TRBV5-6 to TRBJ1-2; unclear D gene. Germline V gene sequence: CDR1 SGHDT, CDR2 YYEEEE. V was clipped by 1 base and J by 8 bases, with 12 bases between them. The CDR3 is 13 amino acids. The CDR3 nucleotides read TGTGCCAGCAGCTTGAAAGGGCGGGAAGGCTACACCTTC. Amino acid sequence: CASSLKGREGYTF.

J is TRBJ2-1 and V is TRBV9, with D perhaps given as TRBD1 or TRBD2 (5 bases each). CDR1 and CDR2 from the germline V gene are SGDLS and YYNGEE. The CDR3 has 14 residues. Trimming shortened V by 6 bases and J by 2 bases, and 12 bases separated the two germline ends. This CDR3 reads CASTGALTYNEQFF. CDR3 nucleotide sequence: TGTGCCAGCACCGGGGCCCTAACCTACAATGAGCAGTTCTTC.

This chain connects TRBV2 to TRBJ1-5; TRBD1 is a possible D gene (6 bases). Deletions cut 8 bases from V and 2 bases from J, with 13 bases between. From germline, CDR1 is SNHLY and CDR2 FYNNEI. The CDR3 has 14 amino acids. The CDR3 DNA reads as TGTGCCAGCGAATACAGGGATCGCAATCAGCCCCAGCATTTT. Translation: CASEYRDRNQPQHF. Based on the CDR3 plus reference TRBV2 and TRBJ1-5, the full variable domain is EPEVTQTPSHQVTQMGQEVILRCVPISNHLYFYWYRQILGQKVEFLVSFYNNEISEKSEIFDDQFSVERPDGSNFTLKIRSTKLEDSAMYFCASEYRDRNQPQHFGDGTRLSIL.

The chain's CDR3 is CASSLVDRGGTEAFF. In DNA, the CDR3 is TGCGCCAGCAGCTTGGTCGACAGGGGAGGAACTGAAGCTTTCTTT. This chain joins TRBV5-1 and TRBJ1-1, with 8 bases fitting TRBD1. Germline loops: CDR1 SGHRS, CDR2 YFSETQ. The V gene end was trimmed by 0 bases and the J gene end by 5 bases; junction bases not matched to a gene: 6. The CDR3 has 15 amino acids.

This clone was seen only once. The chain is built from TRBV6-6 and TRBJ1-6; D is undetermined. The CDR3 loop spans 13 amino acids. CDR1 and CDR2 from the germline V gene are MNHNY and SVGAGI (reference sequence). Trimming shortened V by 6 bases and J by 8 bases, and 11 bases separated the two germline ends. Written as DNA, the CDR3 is TGTGCCAGCAGCCCCAGTCCCCATTCACCCCTCCACTTT. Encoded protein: CASSPSPHSPLHF.

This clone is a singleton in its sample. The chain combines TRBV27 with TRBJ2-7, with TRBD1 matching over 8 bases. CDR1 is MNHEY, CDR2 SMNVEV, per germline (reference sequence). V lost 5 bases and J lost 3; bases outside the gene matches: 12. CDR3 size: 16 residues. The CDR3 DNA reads TGTGCCAGCAGTAAAAACCCCATCGGGACAGGCTACGAGCAGTACTTC. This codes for CASSKNPIGTGYEQYF.

The CDR3 coding sequence is TGTGCCAGCATCCTCCAGGGGGGCGGGGAGACCCAGTACTTC. It specifies CASILQGGGETQYF. This rearrangement joins TRBV5-8 to TRBJ2-5; weak D call: TRBD1 (7 bases). The CDR3 length is 14 residues. Germline values: CDR1 SGHTS, CDR2 YDEGEE. V was trimmed by 6 bases and J by 5 bases, leaving 17 bases between them.

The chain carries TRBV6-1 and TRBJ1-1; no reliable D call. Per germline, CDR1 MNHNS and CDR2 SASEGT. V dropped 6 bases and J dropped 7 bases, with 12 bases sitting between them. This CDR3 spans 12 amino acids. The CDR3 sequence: CASSLVDREAFF. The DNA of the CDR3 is TGTGCCAGCAGCCTCGTTGATCGTGAAGCTTTCTTT.

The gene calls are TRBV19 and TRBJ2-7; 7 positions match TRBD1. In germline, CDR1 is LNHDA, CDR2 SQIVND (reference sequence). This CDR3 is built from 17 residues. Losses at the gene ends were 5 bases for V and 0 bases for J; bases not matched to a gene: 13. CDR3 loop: CASSASSGTASSYEQYF. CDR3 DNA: TGTGCCAGTAGTGCTTCCTCCGGGACAGCAAGCTCCTACGAGCAGTACTTC.

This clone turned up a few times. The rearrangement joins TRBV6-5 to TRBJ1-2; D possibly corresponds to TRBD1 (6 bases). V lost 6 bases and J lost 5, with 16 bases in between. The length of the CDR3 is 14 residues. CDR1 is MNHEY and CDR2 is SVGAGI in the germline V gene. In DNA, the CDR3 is TGTGCCAGCAGCAGAGGTCAGGGGAGTTATGGCTACACCTTC. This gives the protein CASSRGQGSYGYTF.

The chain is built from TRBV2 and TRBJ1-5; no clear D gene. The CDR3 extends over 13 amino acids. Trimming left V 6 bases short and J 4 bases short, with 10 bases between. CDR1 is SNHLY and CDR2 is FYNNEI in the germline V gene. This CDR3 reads CASRASWNQPQHF. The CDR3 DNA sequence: TGTGCCAGCAGAGCCTCGTGGAATCAGCCCCAGCATTTT.

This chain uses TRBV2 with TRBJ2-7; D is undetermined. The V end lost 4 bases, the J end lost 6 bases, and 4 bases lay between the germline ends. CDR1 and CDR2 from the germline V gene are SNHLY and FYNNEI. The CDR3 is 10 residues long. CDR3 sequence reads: CASSVAEQYF. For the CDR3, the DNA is TGTGCCAGCAGTGTAGCCGAGCAGTACTTC.

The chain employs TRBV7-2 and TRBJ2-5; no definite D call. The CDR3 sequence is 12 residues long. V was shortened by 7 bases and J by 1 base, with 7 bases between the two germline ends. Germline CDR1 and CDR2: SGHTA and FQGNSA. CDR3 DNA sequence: TGTGCCAGCACCTCGACCCAAGAGACCCAGTACTTC. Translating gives CASTSTQETQYF.

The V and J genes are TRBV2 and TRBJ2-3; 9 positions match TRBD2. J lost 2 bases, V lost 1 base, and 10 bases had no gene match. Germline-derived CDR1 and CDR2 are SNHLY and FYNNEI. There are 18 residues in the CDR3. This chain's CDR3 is CASSEGAGGSSFTDTQYF. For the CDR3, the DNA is TGTGCCAGCAGTGAAGGTGCGGGGGGGTCCTCCTTCACAGATACGCAGTATTTT.

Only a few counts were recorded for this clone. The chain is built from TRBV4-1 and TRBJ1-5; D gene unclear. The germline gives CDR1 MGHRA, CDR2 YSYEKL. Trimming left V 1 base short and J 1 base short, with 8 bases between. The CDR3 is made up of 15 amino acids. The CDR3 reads CASSQVTQSNQPQHF. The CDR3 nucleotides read TGCGCCAGCAGCCAAGTGACGCAGAGCAATCAGCCCCAGCATTTT.

The CDR3 is CASSFGQGITEAFF. Here the CDR3 DNA reads TGTGCCAGCAGCTTTGGACAGGGGATCACTGAAGCTTTCTTT. V and J are TRBV7-2 and TRBJ1-1, with 9 bases aligning to TRBD1. The junction had 3 bases not matched to a gene; V was cut back by 3 bases and J by 4 bases. This CDR3 region has 14 residues. The V gene's germline CDR1 is SGHTA and CDR2 FQGNSA.

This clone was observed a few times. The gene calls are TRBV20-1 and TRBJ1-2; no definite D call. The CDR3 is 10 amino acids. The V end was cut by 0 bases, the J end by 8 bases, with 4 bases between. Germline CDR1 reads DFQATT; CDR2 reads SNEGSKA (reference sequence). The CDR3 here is CSARERGYTF. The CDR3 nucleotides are TGCAGTGCTAGAGAGAGGGGCTACACCTTC.

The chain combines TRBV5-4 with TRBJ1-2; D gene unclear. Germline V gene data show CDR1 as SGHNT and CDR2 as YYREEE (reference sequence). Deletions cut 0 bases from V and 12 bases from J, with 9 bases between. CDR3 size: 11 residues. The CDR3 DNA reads TGTGCCAGCAGCTTGGGGGCGCGGGACACCTTC. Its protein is CASSLGARDTF. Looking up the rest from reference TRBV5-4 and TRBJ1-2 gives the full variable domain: ETGVTQSPTHLIKTRGQQVTLRCSSQSGHNTVSWYQQALGQGPQFIFQYYREEENGRGNFPPRFSGLQFPNYSSELNVNALELDDSALYLCASSLGARDTFGSGTRLTVV.